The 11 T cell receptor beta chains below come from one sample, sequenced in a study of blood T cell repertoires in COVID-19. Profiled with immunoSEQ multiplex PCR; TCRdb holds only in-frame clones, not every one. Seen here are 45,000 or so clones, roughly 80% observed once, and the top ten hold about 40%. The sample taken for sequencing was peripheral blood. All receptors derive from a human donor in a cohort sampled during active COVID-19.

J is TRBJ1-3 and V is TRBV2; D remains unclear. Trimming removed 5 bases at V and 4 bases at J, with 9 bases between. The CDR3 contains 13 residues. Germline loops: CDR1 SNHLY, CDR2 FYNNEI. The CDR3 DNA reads TGTGCCAGCAGTATCCAGGAAGGAAACACCATATATTTT. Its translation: CASSIQEGNTIYF.

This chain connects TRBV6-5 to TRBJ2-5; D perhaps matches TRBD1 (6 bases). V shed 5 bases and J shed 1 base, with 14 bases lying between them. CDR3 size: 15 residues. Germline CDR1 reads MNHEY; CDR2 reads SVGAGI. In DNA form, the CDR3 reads TGTGCCAGCAGTCCTCAGGGGTTGACCCAAGAGACCCAGTACTTC. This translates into CASSPQGLTQETQYF.

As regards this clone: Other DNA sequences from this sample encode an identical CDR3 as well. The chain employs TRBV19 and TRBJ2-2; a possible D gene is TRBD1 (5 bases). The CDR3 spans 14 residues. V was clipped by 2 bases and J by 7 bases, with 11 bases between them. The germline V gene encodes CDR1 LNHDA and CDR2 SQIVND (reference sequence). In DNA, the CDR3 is TGTGCCAGTAGTATACAGGGCATCGGCGGGGAGCTGTTTTTT. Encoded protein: CASSIQGIGGELFF.

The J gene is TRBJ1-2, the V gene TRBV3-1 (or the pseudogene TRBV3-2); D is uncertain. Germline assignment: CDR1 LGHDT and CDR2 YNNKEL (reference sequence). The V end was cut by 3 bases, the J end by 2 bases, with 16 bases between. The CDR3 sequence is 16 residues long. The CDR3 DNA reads TGTGCCAGCAGCCACGGTACGGGAGGCGCAAACTATGGCTACACCTTC. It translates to CASSHGTGGANYGYTF.

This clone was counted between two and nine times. The CDR3 coding sequence is TGTGCCAGCAGGCCGGCCTCGCCGGGGCCCCAGCATTTT. This sequence encodes CASRPASPGPQHF. The chain is built from TRBV12-3 or TRBV12-4 and TRBJ1-5, with D unclear. This CDR3 contains 13 residues. The V end lost 6 bases, the J end lost 9 bases, and 15 bases lay between the germline ends.

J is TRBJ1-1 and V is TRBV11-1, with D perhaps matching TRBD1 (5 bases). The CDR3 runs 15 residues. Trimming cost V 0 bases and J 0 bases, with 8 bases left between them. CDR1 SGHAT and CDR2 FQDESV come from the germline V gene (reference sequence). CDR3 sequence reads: CASSLAQGVNTEAFF. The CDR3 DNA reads TGTGCCAGCAGCTTAGCGCAGGGTGTGAACACTGAAGCTTTCTTT.

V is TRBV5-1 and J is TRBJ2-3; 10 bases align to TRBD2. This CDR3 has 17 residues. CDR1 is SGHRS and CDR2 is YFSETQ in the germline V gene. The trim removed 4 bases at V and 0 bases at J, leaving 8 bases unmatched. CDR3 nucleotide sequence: TGCGCCAGCAGCAGTACTAGCGGGACCCCTAGCACAGATACGCAGTATTTT. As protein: CASSSTSGTPSTDTQYF.

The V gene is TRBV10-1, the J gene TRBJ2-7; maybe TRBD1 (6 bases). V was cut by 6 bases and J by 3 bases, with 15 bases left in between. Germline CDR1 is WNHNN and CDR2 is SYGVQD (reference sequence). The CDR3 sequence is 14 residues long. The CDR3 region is CASRPGHLRYEQYV. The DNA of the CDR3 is TGCGCCAGCAGGCCGGGACACTTACGCTACGAGCAGTACGTC.

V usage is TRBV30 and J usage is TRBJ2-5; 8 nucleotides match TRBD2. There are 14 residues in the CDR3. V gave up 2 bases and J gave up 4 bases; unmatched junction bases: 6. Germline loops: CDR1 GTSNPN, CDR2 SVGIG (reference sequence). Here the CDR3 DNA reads TGTGCCTGGAGTTCCCCGGGGGGGGGAGAGACCCAGTACTTC. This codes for CAWSSPGGGETQYF.

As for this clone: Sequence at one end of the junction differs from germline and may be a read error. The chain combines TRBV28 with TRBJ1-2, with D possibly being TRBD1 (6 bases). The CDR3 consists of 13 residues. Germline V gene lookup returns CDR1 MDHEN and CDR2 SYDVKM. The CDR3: CACSLGGAGGYTF. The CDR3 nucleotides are TGTGCCTGCAGTTTAGGGGGGGCCGGGGGCTACACCTTC.

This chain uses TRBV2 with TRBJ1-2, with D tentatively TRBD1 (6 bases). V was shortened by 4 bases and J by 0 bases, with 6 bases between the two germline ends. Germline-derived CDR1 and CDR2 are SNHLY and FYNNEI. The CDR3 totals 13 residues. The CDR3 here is CASSGTANYGYTF. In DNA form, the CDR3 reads TGTGCCAGCAGTGGGACAGCTAACTATGGCTACACCTTC.